Below are 9 T cell receptor beta chains sequenced from a single sample in a study of cytomegalovirus exposure and HLA in healthy donors (dated by TCRdb to 2016 to 2017). The library was produced with the immunoSEQ multiplex PCR assay. The multiplex PCR relied on a mix of 60 forward primers for TCR Vbeta segments and 13 reverse primers for TCR Jbeta segments. The table was pulled from immuneACCESS by TCRdb, which kept in-frame rearrangements only. Such tables lose some clones; where checked, under half of the loss comes from unresolved V genes, and the rest has no known cause. The sample profile shows 99,000 or so clones; around 81% of them were found once. The ten top clones hold under 4.5% of the sample. The sequenced material came from PBMCs. Receptor source: a female donor in good health and CMV-seropositive.

The rearrangement links TRBV28 to TRBJ2-5, with 11 bases aligning to TRBD2. The CDR3 sequence is 13 residues long. Unmatched junction bases numbered 3, after V lost 8 bases and J lost 4 bases. Germline lookup yields CDR1 MDHEN and CDR2 SYDVKM. CDR3 DNA sequence: TGTGCCAGCGGCGGACTAGCGGGAGAGACCCAGTACTTC. Protein sequence: CASGGLAGETQYF.

The CDR3 loop reads CASSSGRDLPGYTF. The CDR3 DNA is TGTGCCAGCAGCTCTGGGAGGGATTTGCCTGGCTACACCTTC. J is TRBJ1-2 and V is TRBV7-9; D gene unclear. The CDR3 totals 14 residues. The V end was cut by 4 bases, the J end by 7 bases, with 16 bases between. From germline, CDR1 is SEHNR and CDR2 FQNEAQ (reference sequence).

The V gene is TRBV5-1, the J gene TRBJ1-1; no reliable D call. Germline-derived CDR1 and CDR2 are SGHRS and YFSETQ. CDR3 size: 13 residues. V shed 1 base and J shed 2 bases, with 6 bases lying between them. Here the CDR3 DNA reads TGCGCCAGCAGCTTGTCCCCAAACACTGAAGCTTTCTTT. It is translated as CASSLSPNTEAFF. The variable domain in full, with the rest retrieved from reference TRBV5-1 and TRBJ1-1, is KAGVTQTPRYLIKTRGQQVTLSCSPISGHRSVSWYQQTPGQGLQFLFEYFSETQRNKGNFPGRFSGRQFSNSRSEMNVSTLELGDSALYLCASSLSPNTEAFFGQGTRLTVV.

The chain employs TRBV5-1 and TRBJ2-1; 7 bases agree with TRBD2. CDR3 length: 15 amino acids. V lost 0 bases, J lost 4 bases, and 4 bases stayed unmatched. Germline lookup yields CDR1 SGHRS and CDR2 YFSETQ. The CDR3 nucleotides read TGCGCCAGCAGCTTGGGGCCTAGCGGATACAATGAGCAGTTCTTC. This codes for CASSLGPSGYNEQFF.

The chain is built from TRBV14 and TRBJ1-6, with D maybe TRBD1 (6 bases). Germline V gene data show CDR1 as SGHDN and CDR2 as FVKESK. The CDR3 sequence is 15 residues long. The V gene lost 1 base and the J gene lost 6 bases, with 10 bases spanning the gap. As DNA, the CDR3 is TGTGCCAGCAGCCAAGTTTCCAGGGGTAATTCACCCCTCCACTTT. It translates to CASSQVSRGNSPLHF.

This chain uses TRBV5-6 with TRBJ2-1; D unclear. The CDR3 spans 12 residues. The germline CDR1 and CDR2 sequences are SGHDT and YYEEEE. Trimming removed 4 bases from V and 5 bases from J, with 7 bases in between. The DNA of the CDR3 is TGTGCCAGCAGCCCAGTCGACAATGAGCAGTTCTTC. This codes for CASSPVDNEQFF.

The chain employs TRBV5-1 and TRBJ1-4, with 8 positions matching TRBD1. The ends lost 0 bases at V and 5 bases at J; junction bases unmatched: 6. Germline CDR1 and CDR2: SGHRS and YFSETQ. The CDR3 contains 16 residues. In nucleotides, the CDR3 is TGCGCCAGCAGCTTGGCCCGGGACAGGCCGAATGAAAAACTGTTTTTT. It encodes CASSLARDRPNEKLFF.

The gene calls are TRBV6-5 and TRBJ1-2; tentatively, D is TRBD1 (6 bases). V lost 7 bases and J 7 bases, leaving 16 bases between the germline ends. The CDR3 runs 13 residues. Per germline, CDR1 MNHEY and CDR2 SVGAGI. This chain's CDR3 is CASTATPDSGYTF. DNA of the CDR3: TGTGCCAGCACCGCGACCCCGGACAGTGGCTACACCTTC.

The chain couples TRBV19 to TRBJ2-6; TRBD1 agrees at 9 bases. The germline gives CDR1 LNHDA, CDR2 SQIVND (reference sequence). This CDR3 contains 14 residues. This chain's CDR3 is CALTGGSGANVLTF. The CDR3 nucleotides read TGTGCGTTGACAGGGGGCTCTGGGGCCAACGTCCTGACTTTC.